This paragraph reports one T cell receptor beta chain. Its antigen is as yet unknown. The assay was immunoSEQ multiplex PCR, and TCRdb's table has in-frame clones only and misses some. The table shows 60,000 to 90,000 clones, with 88% occurring only once. The data belong to a study of OX40 agonist ivuxolimab in advanced cancers. Study background: Administration of intravenous ivuxolimab to patients occurred every 2 weeks at 0.01 to 10 mg/kg. Those treated in dose escalation had hepatocellular carcinoma, melanoma, renal cell cancer or head and neck cancer.

Study outcomes and limitations: CD4+ and CD8+ T cells in blood underwent clonal expansion by week 6 at 0.1 to 3.0 mg/kg.

V was cut by 2 bases and J by 2 bases, with 9 bases left in between. Germline assignment: CDR1 MNHEY and CDR2 SVGAGI. The CDR3 is 14 residues long. Systemic immunosuppression or a history of autoimmune disease excluded patients. Specimen: CD4+ or CD8+ T cells sorted from blood, collected in a trial of the OX40 agonist ivuxolimab. The sequence came from an adult with an advanced solid tumor such as melanoma, head and neck, liver or kidney cancer. V usage is TRBV6-5 and J usage is TRBJ1-2; unclear D gene. The CDR3 DNA sequence: TGTGCCAGCAGTTACCGGACGGGGAACTATGGCTACACCTTC. It yields the protein CASSYRTGNYGYTF.